A selection of T cell receptor beta chains follows, all from one sample in a study of blood T cell repertoires in COVID-19. Method: immunoSEQ multiplex PCR; TCRdb's copy keeps in-frame clones and lacks some. This table holds just over 350,000 clones, roughly 87% found once. Sequencing was done on a sample of PBMCs or T cells enriched from blood (not recorded which). These receptors originate from a woman aged 25 to 39 who had recovered from COVID-19. The CDR3 runs from the conserved cysteine through the conserved F or W. A D gene is named only where the DNA matches it firmly. Expanded clones get a size class; other rows say once, few or many, or leave the size out.

v_gene: TRBV6-5; d_gene: -; abundance: -; j_gene: TRBJ2-7; CDR3nt: TGTGCCAGCAGTAACCCGGGACATCTATACGAGCAGTACTTC; CDR3aa: CASSNPGHLYEQYF
v_gene: TRBV5-8; d_gene: -; abundance: -; j_gene: TRBJ1-6; CDR3nt: TGTGCCAGCAGCGCCCGTGACAGTTTTTCACCCCTCCACTTT; CDR3aa: CASSARDSFSPLHF
v_gene: TRBV2; d_gene: -; abundance: -; j_gene: TRBJ2-7; CDR3nt: TGTGCCAGCAAAGGCCCGGACAGCTCCTTCAACTACGAGCAGTACTTC; CDR3aa: CASKGPDSSFNYEQYF
v_gene: TRBV9; d_gene: -; abundance: -; j_gene: TRBJ1-6; CDR3nt: TGTGCCAGCAGCGTAGATGGACAGAGTAATTCACCCCTCCACTTT; CDR3aa: CASSVDGQSNSPLHF
v_gene: TRBV19; d_gene: TRBD1; abundance: once; j_gene: TRBJ2-7; CDR3nt: TGTGCCAGTAGTACCGACAGGGGATCCTACGAGCAGTACTTC; CDR3aa: CASSTDRGSYEQYF
v_gene: TRBV7-8; d_gene: -; abundance: once; j_gene: TRBJ1-5; CDR3nt: TGTGCCAGCAGCCCCTTTTTTGATCAGCCCCAGCATTTT; CDR3aa: CASSPFFDQPQHF
v_gene: TRBV18; d_gene: TRBD1; abundance: -; j_gene: TRBJ2-3; CDR3nt: TGTGCCAGCTCACTCACAGGGGGGACAGATACGCAGTATTTT; CDR3aa: CASSLTGGTDTQYF
v_gene: TRBV20-1; d_gene: -; abundance: -; j_gene: TRBJ1-6; CDR3nt: TGCAGTGTAGATAATTCACCCCTCCACTTT; CDR3aa: CSVDNSPLHF
v_gene: TRBV4-1; d_gene: -; abundance: -; j_gene: TRBJ2-1; CDR3nt: TGCGCCAGCAGCCCCGACTTCAATGAGCAGTTCTTC; CDR3aa: CASSPDFNEQFF
v_gene: TRBV19; d_gene: -; abundance: once; j_gene: TRBJ1-5; CDR3nt: TGTGCCAGTAGTAAGCAGGGTATTGGCAATCAGCCCCAGCATTTT; CDR3aa: CASSKQGIGNQPQHF
v_gene: TRBV11-3; d_gene: -; abundance: -; j_gene: TRBJ1-1; CDR3nt: TGTGCCAGCAGCTTTCGTCCAGGAATGATCACTGAAGCTTTCTTT; CDR3aa: CASSFRPGMITEAFF
v_gene: TRBV7-9; d_gene: TRBD2; abundance: -; j_gene: TRBJ2-1; CDR3nt: TGTGCCAGCAGCTTTTTAGCGGGAGTTTCAAATGAGCAGTTCTTC; CDR3aa: CASSFLAGVSNEQFF
v_gene: TRBV6-5; d_gene: -; abundance: -; j_gene: TRBJ2-7; CDR3nt: TGTGCCAGCAGCCTCTCGAGGCACTACGAGCAGTACTTC; CDR3aa: CASSLSRHYEQYF
v_gene: TRBV11-3; d_gene: -; abundance: -; j_gene: TRBJ2-3; CDR3nt: TGTGCCAGCACTACAGGGCCCACAGATACGCAGTATTTT; CDR3aa: CASTTGPTDTQYF
v_gene: TRBV6-1; d_gene: TRBD1; abundance: -; j_gene: TRBJ1-6; CDR3nt: TGTGCCAGCAGTGAAGCGCCACCGGGACAGGGGGGATATTCACCCCTCCACTTT; CDR3aa: CASSEAPPGQGGYSPLHF
v_gene: TRBV30; d_gene: TRBD1; abundance: -; j_gene: TRBJ1-2; CDR3nt: TGTGCCTGGAGAGGGGGGCAGGGGGCATACTATGGCTACACCTTC; CDR3aa: CAWRGGQGAYYGYTF
v_gene: TRBV5-4; d_gene: TRBD2; abundance: -; j_gene: TRBJ2-5; CDR3nt: TGTGCCAGCAGCCCGGCTAGCGGGAGGCCGGGGGAGACCCAGTACTTC; CDR3aa: CASSPASGRPGETQYF
v_gene: TRBV4-1; d_gene: TRBD2; abundance: -; j_gene: TRBJ2-1; CDR3nt: TGCGCCAGCAGCCATTTAGCGGGGAACTCCTACAATGAGCAGTTCTTC; CDR3aa: CASSHLAGNSYNEQFF
v_gene: TRBV6-5; d_gene: -; abundance: once; j_gene: TRBJ1-3; CDR3nt: TGTGCCAGCAGGCAAATCATTAGCTCTGGAAACACCATATATTTT; CDR3aa: CASRQIISSGNTIYF
v_gene: TRBV29-1; d_gene: -; abundance: -; j_gene: TRBJ1-1; CDR3nt: TGCAGCGTTGAAGGGATGACAGGTCTGGACACTGAAGCTTTCTTT; CDR3aa: CSVEGMTGLDTEAFF
v_gene: TRBV2; d_gene: -; abundance: -; j_gene: TRBJ1-5; CDR3nt: TGTGCCAGCAGTGAGAGTCAGGGCAGCAATCAGCCCCAGCATTTT; CDR3aa: CASSESQGSNQPQHF
v_gene: TRBV19; d_gene: TRBD1; abundance: once; j_gene: TRBJ2-7; CDR3nt: TGTGCCAGTAGTGCCGGGACAGGGGGCATGGACGAGCAGTACTTC; CDR3aa: CASSAGTGGMDEQYF
v_gene: TRBV13; d_gene: -; abundance: once; j_gene: TRBJ2-1; CDR3nt: TGTGCCAGCAGCTTAAAGCGAGTCAATGAGCAGTTCTTC; CDR3aa: CASSLKRVNEQFF
v_gene: TRBV2; d_gene: -; abundance: -; j_gene: TRBJ1-5; CDR3nt: TGTGCCAGCACGGGGGGCAATCAGCCCCAGCATTTT; CDR3aa: CASTGGNQPQHF
v_gene: TRBV6-4; d_gene: TRBD2; abundance: -; j_gene: TRBJ2-1; CDR3nt: TGTGCCAGTAGCGGGAGTGGGAATGAGCAGTTCTTC; CDR3aa: CASSGSGNEQFF
v_gene: TRBV3-1/TRBV3-2; d_gene: TRBD1; abundance: -; j_gene: TRBJ2-2; CDR3nt: TGTGCCAGCAGCCACAGACAGGGGGCCGGGGAGCTGTTTTTT; CDR3aa: CASSHRQGAGELFF
v_gene: TRBV13; d_gene: -; abundance: -; j_gene: TRBJ1-2; CDR3nt: TGTGCCAGCAGCTTTAGCGGAAACTATGGCTACACCTTC; CDR3aa: CASSFSGNYGYTF
v_gene: TRBV19; d_gene: TRBD1; abundance: -; j_gene: TRBJ2-7; CDR3nt: TGTGCCAGTAGTATTATAGGCCAACAGGGGATCTACGAGCAGTACTTC; CDR3aa: CASSIIGQQGIYEQYF
v_gene: TRBV11-3; d_gene: TRBD2; abundance: -; j_gene: TRBJ2-2; CDR3nt: TGTGCCAGCAGATCGACTAGCGGGAGCATGAACACCGGGGAGCTGTTTTTT; CDR3aa: CASRSTSGSMNTGELFF
v_gene: TRBV2; d_gene: -; abundance: -; j_gene: TRBJ2-3; CDR3nt: TGTGCCAGCAGTTCTCCCACAGATACGCAGTATTTT; CDR3aa: CASSSPTDTQYF
v_gene: TRBV14; d_gene: -; abundance: once; j_gene: TRBJ2-1; CDR3nt: TGTGCCAGCAGCCAAGAAGCGGCCTTCTACAATGAGCAGTTCTTC; CDR3aa: CASSQEAAFYNEQFF